Listed below are T cell receptor beta chains from one sample, sequenced in a study of T cell responses to AZD1222 COVID-19 vaccine. The protocol was immunoSEQ multiplex PCR, while the TCRdb copy is restricted to in-frame clones and leaves out a portion. Among about 160,000 clones, about 91% were seen once, and the ten largest hold approximately 4.8%. Source: peripheral blood, taken on day 0 of AZD1222 vaccination. These receptors were collected from an adult in good health. The CDR3 runs from the conserved cysteine through the conserved F or W. A D gene is named only where the DNA matches it firmly. Clone size appears in some rows only: once, few, many, or a class for an expanded clone.

cdr3_length	v_call	d_call	j_call	clone_size	cdr3_nt	cdr3_aa
16	TRBV11-2	NA	TRBJ2-3	NA	TGTGCCAGCAGCTTAGATCACGGACAGAGCACAGATACGCAGTATTTT	CASSLDHGQSTDTQYF
13	TRBV30	NA	TRBJ1-1	few	TGTGCCTGGAGTGTAAGTTCAGGTGGTGAAGCTTTCTTT	CAWSVSSGGEAFF
15	TRBV6-5	TRBD2	TRBJ2-7	NA	TGTGCCAGCAGTAGTAGCGGGGGGAGCTCCTACGAGCAGTACTTC	CASSSSGGSSYEQYF
13	TRBV5-1	NA	TRBJ2-7	NA	TGCGCCAGCAGCCTCGGGAGAGCCTACGAGCAGTACTTC	CASSLGRAYEQYF
15	TRBV7-2	TRBD2	TRBJ2-7	NA	TGTGCCAGCAGCTTTCGCGGGAGTGGGGTCTACGAGCAGTACTTC	CASSFRGSGVYEQYF
15	TRBV2	NA	TRBJ2-5	once	TGTGCCAGCAGAAAGTCGGACAGTAACCAAGAGACCCAGTACTTC	CASRKSDSNQETQYF
16	TRBV6-5	TRBD2	TRBJ2-1	NA	TGTGCCAGCAGTTACCAACCTAGCGGGGGCTACGCTGAGCAGTTCTTC	CASSYQPSGGYAEQFF
16	TRBV5-1	TRBD2	TRBJ2-5	NA	TGCGCCAGCAGCTCTTTGACTAGCGGGAACCAAGAGACCCAGTACTTC	CASSSLTSGNQETQYF
11	TRBV28	TRBD1	TRBJ1-1	NA	TGTGCCAGCAGTGTAGGCAGGGGGGCTTTCTTT	CASSVGRGAFF
14	TRBV28	NA	TRBJ1-5	NA	TGTGCCAGCAGTTGGGCAGGCGCCAATCAGCCCCAGCATTTT	CASSWAGANQPQHF
13	TRBV9	NA	TRBJ2-2	NA	TGTGCCAGCAGCGTTCAACCGGGCGGGGAGCTGTTTTTT	CASSVQPGGELFF
15	TRBV12-5	NA	TRBJ1-5	NA	TGTGCTAGTGGTTTGGTACTGCAGGGGAATCAGCCCCAGCATTTT	CASGLVLQGNQPQHF
15	TRBV7-3	NA	TRBJ2-3	NA	TGTGCCAGCAGCCCAAGCGGACAGCCCAGAGATACGCAGTATTTT	CASSPSGQPRDTQYF
14	TRBV28	TRBD1	TRBJ2-5	NA	TGTGCCAGCAGTTACAGGGGTGTTATAAAGACCCAGTACTTC	CASSYRGVIKTQYF
15	TRBV18	TRBD1	TRBJ1-5	NA	TGTGCCAGCTCACGTCAGGGGGAGGCAGATCAGCCCCAGCATTTT	CASSRQGEADQPQHF
15	TRBV19	NA	TRBJ1-2	NA	TGTGCCAGTAGTAGTATTTCCCGACTAAACGATGGCTACACCTTC	CASSSISRLNDGYTF
14	TRBV27	TRBD1	TRBJ1-2	NA	TGTGCCAGCAGTGCCGGGACAGGGGCGAAGGGCTACACCTTC	CASSAGTGAKGYTF
16	TRBV6-1	TRBD1	TRBJ2-7	NA	TGTGCCAGCAGTGAATCTCGAGACAGGGGGTCCTACGAGCAGTACTTC	CASSESRDRGSYEQYF
14	TRBV3-1/TRBV3-2	NA	TRBJ2-3	NA	TGTGCCAGCAGCCTCCGAAGGGGCGCAGATACGCAGTATTTT	CASSLRRGADTQYF
15	TRBV5-4	NA	TRBJ1-3	NA	TGTGCCAGCAGCCCGGGGCAGGGCTCTGGAAACACCATATATTTT	CASSPGQGSGNTIYF
14	TRBV28	TRBD2	TRBJ2-5	NA	TGTGCCAGCAGACCGGGACTAGCGGGCACTACCCAGTACTTC	CASRPGLAGTTQYF
14	TRBV7-9	NA	TRBJ1-4	NA	TGTGCCAGCAGCTTAGAACGGGCCGCCGAAAAACTGTTTTTT	CASSLERAAEKLFF
15	TRBV19	NA	TRBJ1-5	NA	TGTGCCAGTAGTATCAGACCGTCGACCAATCAGCCCCAGCATTTT	CASSIRPSTNQPQHF
16	TRBV28	NA	TRBJ2-7	NA	TGTGCCACCAAGCCTGGGGGCGGACTAATCTCCTACGAGCAGTACTTC	CATKPGGGLISYEQYF
13	TRBV6-5	NA	TRBJ2-3	NA	TGTGCCAGCAGTAACAGCCTCACAGATACGCAGTATTTT	CASSNSLTDTQYF
13	TRBV5-5	NA	TRBJ2-1	NA	TGTGCCAGCAGCTTGGGACTAACCAATGAGCAGTTCTTC	CASSLGLTNEQFF
14	TRBV6-1	TRBD1	TRBJ2-5	NA	TGTGCCAGCAGTGAGCTGACAGGGACAGAGACCCAGTACTTC	CASSELTGTETQYF
15	TRBV11-3	NA	TRBJ2-5	NA	TGTGCCAGCAGCTTACGGCAGGGACCCCAAGAGACCCAGTACTTC	CASSLRQGPQETQYF
15	TRBV18	TRBD2	TRBJ2-4	NA	TGTGCCAGCTCACTAAGACTAGCGGAGAAAAACATTCAGTACTTC	CASSLRLAEKNIQYF
13	TRBV7-2	NA	TRBJ2-7	NA	TGTGCCAGCAGCTTATCTACAGGCTACGAGCAGTACTTC	CASSLSTGYEQYF
17	TRBV14	TRBD2	TRBJ2-3	NA	TGTGCCAGCAGCCAGACCTCTGGGGCGGGAGTCCCAGATACGCAGTATTTT	CASSQTSGAGVPDTQYF
15	TRBV3-1/TRBV3-2	NA	TRBJ1-4	NA	TGTGCCAGCAGCCAACCCCGGCCCAGGAATGAAAAACTGTTTTTT	CASSQPRPRNEKLFF
14	TRBV7-8	TRBD1	TRBJ1-1	NA	TGTGCCAGCAGCAAGGGACAGGGGGTCCCTGAAGCTTTCTTT	CASSKGQGVPEAFF
16	TRBV7-9	TRBD2	TRBJ2-3	NA	TGTGCCAGCAGCTCGACTAGCGGGAGGGTGACAGATACGCAGTATTTT	CASSSTSGRVTDTQYF
13	TRBV10-2	NA	TRBJ2-5	NA	TGCGCCAGTCAATCCGGGCTTAGGGAGACCCAGTACTTC	CASQSGLRETQYF
14	TRBV19	NA	TRBJ1-1	NA	TGTGCCAGTAGTATTACCCCCCGGAACACTGAAGCTTTCTTT	CASSITPRNTEAFF
16	TRBV27	TRBD2	TRBJ2-1	NA	TGTGCCAGCAGTTGGAGCGGGAGTGGCGCCTACAATGAGCAGTTCTTC	CASSWSGSGAYNEQFF
12	TRBV7-9	NA	TRBJ1-1	NA	TGTGCCAGCAGCCCCTGGAACGGGAGAGCTTTCTTT	CASSPWNGRAFF
16	TRBV5-4	TRBD1	TRBJ1-1	NA	TGTGCCAGCAGCTTGGATCCGGCGACAGGGGCAACTGAAGCTTTCTTT	CASSLDPATGATEAFF
14	TRBV28	NA	TRBJ2-1	NA	TGTGCCAGCAGTTGGGGACTCCTCTACAATGAGCAGTTCTTC	CASSWGLLYNEQFF
13	TRBV5-1	TRBD2	TRBJ2-3	NA	TGCGCCAGCAGCTTTGACGGGAGGGGTACGCAGTATTTT	CASSFDGRGTQYF
13	TRBV6-5	NA	TRBJ1-6	NA	TGTGCCACCTGGGCGGGCAGCCGGTCACCCCTCCACTTT	CATWAGSRSPLHF
12	TRBV4-2	NA	TRBJ2-1	NA	TGTGCCAGCAGCCAAAAATACAATGAGCAGTTCTTC	CASSQKYNEQFF
13	TRBV13	NA	TRBJ2-3	NA	TGTGCCAGCAGCTCTCCCAGGGCCCATACGCAGTATTTT	CASSSPRAHTQYF
15	TRBV7-6	NA	TRBJ2-1	NA	TGTGCCAGCAGCTTAGGCGGGATGGACTACAATGAGCAGTTCTTC	CASSLGGMDYNEQFF
16	TRBV4-2	NA	TRBJ2-1	NA	TGTGCCAGCAGCCAAGCGGACTTTGACTCCTACAATGAGCAGTTCTTC	CASSQADFDSYNEQFF
15	TRBV2	NA	TRBJ2-1	once	TGTGCCAGCAGTGAAGCTGGCCTTCTTCACAATGAGCAGTTCTTC	CASSEAGLLHNEQFF